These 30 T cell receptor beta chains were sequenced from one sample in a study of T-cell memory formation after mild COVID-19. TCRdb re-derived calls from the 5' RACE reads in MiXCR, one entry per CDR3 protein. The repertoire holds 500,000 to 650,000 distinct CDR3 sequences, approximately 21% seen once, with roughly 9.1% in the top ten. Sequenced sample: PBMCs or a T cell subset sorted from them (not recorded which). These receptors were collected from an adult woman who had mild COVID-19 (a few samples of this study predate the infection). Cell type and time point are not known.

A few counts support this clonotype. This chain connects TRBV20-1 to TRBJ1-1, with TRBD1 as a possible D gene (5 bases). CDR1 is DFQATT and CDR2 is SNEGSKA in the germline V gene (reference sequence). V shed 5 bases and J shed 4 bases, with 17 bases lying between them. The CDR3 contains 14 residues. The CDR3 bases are TGCAGTGCTTCTCCTCACGGGGGTAGCACTGAAGCTTTCTTT. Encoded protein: CSASPHGGSTEAFF.

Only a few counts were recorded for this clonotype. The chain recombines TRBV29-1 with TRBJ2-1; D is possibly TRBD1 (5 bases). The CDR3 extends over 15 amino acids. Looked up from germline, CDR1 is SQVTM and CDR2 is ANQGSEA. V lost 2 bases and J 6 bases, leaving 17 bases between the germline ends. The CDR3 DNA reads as TGCAGCGTTGAAAAAGGGGAAGCCCCCGTCAATGAGCAGTTCTTC. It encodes CSVEKGEAPVNEQFF.

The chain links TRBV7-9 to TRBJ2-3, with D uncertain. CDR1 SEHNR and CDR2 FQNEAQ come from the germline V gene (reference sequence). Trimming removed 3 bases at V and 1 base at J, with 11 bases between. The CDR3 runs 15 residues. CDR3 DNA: TGTGCCAGCAGCTTCGAGGTTTCAGGCACAGATACGCAGTATTTT. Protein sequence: CASSFEVSGTDTQYF.

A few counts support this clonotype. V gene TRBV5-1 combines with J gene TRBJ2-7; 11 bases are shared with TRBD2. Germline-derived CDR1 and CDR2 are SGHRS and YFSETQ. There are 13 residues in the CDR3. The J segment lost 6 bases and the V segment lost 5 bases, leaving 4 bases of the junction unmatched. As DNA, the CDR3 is TGCGCCAGCAGGACTAGCGGGGTCTCCGAGCAGTACTTC. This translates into CASRTSGVSEQYF. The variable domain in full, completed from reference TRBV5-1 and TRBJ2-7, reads KAGVTQTPRYLIKTRGQQVTLSCSPISGHRSVSWYQQTPGQGLQFLFEYFSETQRNKGNFPGRFSGRQFSNSRSEMNVSTLELGDSALYLCASRTSGVSEQYFGPGTRLTVT.

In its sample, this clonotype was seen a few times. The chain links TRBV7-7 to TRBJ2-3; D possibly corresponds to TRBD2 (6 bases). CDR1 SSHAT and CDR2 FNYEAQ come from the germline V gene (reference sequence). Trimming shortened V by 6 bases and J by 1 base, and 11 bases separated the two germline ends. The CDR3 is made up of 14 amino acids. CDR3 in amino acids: CASSRLDRTDTQYF. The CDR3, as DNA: TGTGCCAGCAGTCGACTAGACCGCACAGATACGCAGTATTTT.

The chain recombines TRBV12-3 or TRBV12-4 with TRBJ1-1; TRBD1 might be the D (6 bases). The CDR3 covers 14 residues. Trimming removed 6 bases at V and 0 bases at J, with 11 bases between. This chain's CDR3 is CASSTGTLNTEAFF. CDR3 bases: TGTGCCAGCAGCACCGGGACATTGAACACTGAAGCTTTCTTT.

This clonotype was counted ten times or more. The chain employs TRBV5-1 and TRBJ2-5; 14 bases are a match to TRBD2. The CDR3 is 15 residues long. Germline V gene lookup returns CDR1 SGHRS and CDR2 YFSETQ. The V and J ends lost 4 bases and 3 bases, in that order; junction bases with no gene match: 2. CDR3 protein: CASSPGLAGEETQYF. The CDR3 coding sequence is TGCGCCAGCAGCCCGGGACTAGCGGGAGAAGAGACCCAGTACTTC.

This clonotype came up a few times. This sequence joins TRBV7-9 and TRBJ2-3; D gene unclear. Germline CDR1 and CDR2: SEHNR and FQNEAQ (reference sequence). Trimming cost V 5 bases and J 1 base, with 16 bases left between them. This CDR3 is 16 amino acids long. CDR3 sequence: CASSPGLLPGTDTQYF. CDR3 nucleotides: TGTGCCAGCAGCCCCGGCCTCCTTCCAGGCACAGATACGCAGTATTTT.

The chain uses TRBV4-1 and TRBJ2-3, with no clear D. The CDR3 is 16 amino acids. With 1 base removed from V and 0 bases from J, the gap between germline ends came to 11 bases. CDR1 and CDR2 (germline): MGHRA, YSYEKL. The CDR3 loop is CASSQVSAVSTDTQYF. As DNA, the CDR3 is TGCGCCAGCAGCCAAGTAAGCGCAGTAAGCACAGATACGCAGTATTTT.

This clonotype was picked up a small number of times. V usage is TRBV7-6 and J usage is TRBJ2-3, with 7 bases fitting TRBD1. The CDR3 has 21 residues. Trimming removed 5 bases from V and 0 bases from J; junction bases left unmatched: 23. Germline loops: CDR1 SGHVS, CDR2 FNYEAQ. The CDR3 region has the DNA TGTGCCAGCAGCCCCAACGACCTTCCGCCGACAGGGCGGCATAGCACAGATACGCAGTATTTT. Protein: CASSPNDLPPTGRHSTDTQYF.

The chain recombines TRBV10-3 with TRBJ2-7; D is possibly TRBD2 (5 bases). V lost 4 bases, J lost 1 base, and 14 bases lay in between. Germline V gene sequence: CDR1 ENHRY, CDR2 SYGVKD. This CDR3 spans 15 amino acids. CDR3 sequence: CAISGEGSPSYEQYF. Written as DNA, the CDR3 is TGTGCCATCAGTGGTGAGGGTTCCCCGTCCTACGAGCAGTACTTC.

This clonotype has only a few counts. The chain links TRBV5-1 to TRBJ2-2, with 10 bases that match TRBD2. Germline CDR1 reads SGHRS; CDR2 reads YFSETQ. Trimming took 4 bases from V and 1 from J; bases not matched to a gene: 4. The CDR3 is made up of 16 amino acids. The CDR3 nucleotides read TGCGCCAGCAGCGGTCTAGCGGGGGTGAACACCGGGGAGCTGTTTTTT. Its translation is CASSGLAGVNTGELFF.

This CDR3 is CASSPVASGSRNEQFF. CDR3 nucleotides: TGTGCCAGCAGCCCAGTCGCTAGCGGGAGTAGGAATGAGCAGTTCTTC. The chain is built from TRBV7-3 and TRBJ2-1; 10 nucleotides line up with TRBD2. From germline, CDR1 is SGHTA and CDR2 FQGTGA. Trimming cost V 5 bases and J 7 bases; bases outside gene matches: 11. CDR3 length: 16 amino acids.

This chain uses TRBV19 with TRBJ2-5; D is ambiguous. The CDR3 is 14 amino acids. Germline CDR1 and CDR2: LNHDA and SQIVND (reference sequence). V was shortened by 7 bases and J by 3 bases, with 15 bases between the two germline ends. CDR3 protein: CASKVALGEETQYF. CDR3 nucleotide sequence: TGTGCCAGTAAGGTCGCCTTGGGTGAAGAGACCCAGTACTTC. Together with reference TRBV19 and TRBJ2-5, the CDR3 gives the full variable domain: DGGITQSPKYLFRKEGQNVTLSCEQNLNHDAMYWYRQDPGQGLRLIYYSQIVNDFQKGDIAEGYSVSREKKESFPLTVTSAQKNPTAFYLCASKVALGEETQYFGPGTRLLVL.

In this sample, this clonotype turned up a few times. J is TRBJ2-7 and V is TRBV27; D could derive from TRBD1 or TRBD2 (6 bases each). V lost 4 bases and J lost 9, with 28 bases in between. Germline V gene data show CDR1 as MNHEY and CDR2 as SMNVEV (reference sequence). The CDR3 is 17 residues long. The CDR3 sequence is CASSSLVGGYHTTRQYF. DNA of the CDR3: TGTGCCAGCAGTTCTTTGGTGGGGGGCTACCATACCACCCGGCAGTACTTC.

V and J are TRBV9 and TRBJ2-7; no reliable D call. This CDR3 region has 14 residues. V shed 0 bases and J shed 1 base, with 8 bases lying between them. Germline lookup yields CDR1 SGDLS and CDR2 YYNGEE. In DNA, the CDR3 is TGTGCCAGCAGCGTAGACGCCGGATCCTACGAGCAGTACTTC. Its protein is CASSVDAGSYEQYF.

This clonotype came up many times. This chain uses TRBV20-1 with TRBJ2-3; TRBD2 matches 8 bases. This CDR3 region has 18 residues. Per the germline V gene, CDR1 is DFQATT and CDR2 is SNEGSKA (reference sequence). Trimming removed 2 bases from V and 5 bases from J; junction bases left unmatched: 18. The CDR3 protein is CSARISGGSSGIKDTQYF. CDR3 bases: TGCAGTGCTAGAATCTCGGGAGGGAGTTCAGGGATCAAAGATACGCAGTATTTT.

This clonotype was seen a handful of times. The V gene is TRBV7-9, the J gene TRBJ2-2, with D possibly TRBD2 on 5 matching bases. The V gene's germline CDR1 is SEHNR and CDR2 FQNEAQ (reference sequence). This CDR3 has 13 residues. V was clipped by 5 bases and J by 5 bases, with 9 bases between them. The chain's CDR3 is CASSGPGTGELFF. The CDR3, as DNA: TGTGCCAGCAGCGGGCCGGGGACCGGGGAGCTGTTTTTT.

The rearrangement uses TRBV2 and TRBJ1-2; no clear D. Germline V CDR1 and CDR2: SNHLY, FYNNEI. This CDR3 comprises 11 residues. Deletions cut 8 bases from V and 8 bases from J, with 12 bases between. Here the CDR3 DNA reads TGTGCCAGCCGCCGTCCGAAAGGCTACACCTTC. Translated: CASRRPKGYTF. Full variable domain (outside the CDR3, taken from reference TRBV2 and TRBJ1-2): EPEVTQTPSHQVTQMGQEVILRCVPISNHLYFYWYRQILGQKVEFLVSFYNNEISEKSEIFDDQFSVERPDGSNFTLKIRSTKLEDSAMYFCASRRPKGYTFGSGTRLTVV.

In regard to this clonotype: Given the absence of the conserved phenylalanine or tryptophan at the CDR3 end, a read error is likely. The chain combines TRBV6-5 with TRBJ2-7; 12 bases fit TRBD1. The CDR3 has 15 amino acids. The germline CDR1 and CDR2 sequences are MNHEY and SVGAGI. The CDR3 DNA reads TGTGCCAGCAGCTACTTAGGGACAGGGGGCAACGAGCAGTACTTA. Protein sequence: CASSYLGTGGNEQYL.

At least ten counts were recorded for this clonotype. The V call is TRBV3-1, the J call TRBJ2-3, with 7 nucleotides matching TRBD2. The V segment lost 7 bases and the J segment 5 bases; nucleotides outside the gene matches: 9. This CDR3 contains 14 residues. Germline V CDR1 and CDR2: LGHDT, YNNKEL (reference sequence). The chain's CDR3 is CASILSGVGDTQYF. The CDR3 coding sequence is TGTGCCAGCATCCTCAGCGGGGTGGGAGATACGCAGTATTTT.

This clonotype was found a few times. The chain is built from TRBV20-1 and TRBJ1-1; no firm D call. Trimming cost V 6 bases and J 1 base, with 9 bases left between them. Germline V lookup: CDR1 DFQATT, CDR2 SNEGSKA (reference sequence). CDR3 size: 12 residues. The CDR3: CSAPGRNTEAFF. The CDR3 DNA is TGCAGTGCCCCCGGGAGGAACACTGAAGCTTTCTTT.

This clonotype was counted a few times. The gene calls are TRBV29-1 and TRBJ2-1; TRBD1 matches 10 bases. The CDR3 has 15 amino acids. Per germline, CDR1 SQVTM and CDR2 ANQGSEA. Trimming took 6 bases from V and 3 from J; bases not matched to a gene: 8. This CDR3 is CSVTKGQGIYNEQFF. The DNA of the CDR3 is TGCAGCGTCACAAAGGGACAGGGGATCTACAATGAGCAGTTCTTC.

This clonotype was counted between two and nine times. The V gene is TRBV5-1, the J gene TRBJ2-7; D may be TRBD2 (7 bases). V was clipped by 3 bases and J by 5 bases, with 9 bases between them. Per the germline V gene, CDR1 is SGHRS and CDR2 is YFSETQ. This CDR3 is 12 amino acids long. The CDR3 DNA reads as TGCGCCAGCAGCTCGGGGGGCCACGAGCAGTACTTC. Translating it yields CASSSGGHEQYF. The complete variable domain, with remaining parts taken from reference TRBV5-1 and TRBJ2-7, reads KAGVTQTPRYLIKTRGQQVTLSCSPISGHRSVSWYQQTPGQGLQFLFEYFSETQRNKGNFPGRFSGRQFSNSRSEMNVSTLELGDSALYLCASSSGGHEQYFGPGTRLTVT.

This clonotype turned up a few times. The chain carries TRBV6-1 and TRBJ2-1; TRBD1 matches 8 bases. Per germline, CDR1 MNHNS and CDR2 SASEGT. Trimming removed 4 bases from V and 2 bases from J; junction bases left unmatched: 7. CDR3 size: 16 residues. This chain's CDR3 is CASSGSGQEPYNEQFF. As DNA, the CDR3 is TGTGCCAGCAGTGGATCGGGACAGGAACCCTACAATGAGCAGTTCTTC.

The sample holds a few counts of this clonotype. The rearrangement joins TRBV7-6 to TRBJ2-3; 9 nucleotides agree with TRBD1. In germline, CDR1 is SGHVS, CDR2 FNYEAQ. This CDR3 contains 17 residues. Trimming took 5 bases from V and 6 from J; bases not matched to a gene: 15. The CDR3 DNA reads TGTGCCAGCAGCCCCCCGGTTGGGGACAGGGCCCCGGATACGCAGTATTTT. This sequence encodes CASSPPVGDRAPDTQYF.

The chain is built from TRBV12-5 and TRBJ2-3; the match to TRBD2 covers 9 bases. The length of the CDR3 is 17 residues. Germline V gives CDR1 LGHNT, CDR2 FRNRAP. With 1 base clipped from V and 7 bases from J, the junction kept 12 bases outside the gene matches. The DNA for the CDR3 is TGTGCTAGTGGTTTGGCACGAACGGCGGGAGGGCCGAATACGCAGTATTTT. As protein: CASGLARTAGGPNTQYF. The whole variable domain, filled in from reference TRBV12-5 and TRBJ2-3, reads DARVTQTPRHKVTEMGQEVTMRCQPILGHNTVFWYRQTMMQGLELLAYFRNRAPLDDSGMPKDRFSAEMPDATLATLKIQPSEPRDSAVYFCASGLARTAGGPNTQYFGPGTRLTVL.

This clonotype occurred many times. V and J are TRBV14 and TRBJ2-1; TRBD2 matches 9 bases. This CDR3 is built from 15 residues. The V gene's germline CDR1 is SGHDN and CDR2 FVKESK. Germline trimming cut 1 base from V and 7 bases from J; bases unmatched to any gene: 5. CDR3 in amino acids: CASSQASTSGNEQFF. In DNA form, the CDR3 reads TGTGCCAGCAGCCAAGCATCGACTAGCGGAAATGAGCAGTTCTTC.

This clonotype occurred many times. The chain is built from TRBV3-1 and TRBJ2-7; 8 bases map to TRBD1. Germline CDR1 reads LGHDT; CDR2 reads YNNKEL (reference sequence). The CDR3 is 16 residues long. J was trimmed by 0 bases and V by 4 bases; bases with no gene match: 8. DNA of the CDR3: TGTGCCAGCAGCCCTCTCCAGGGGACAGGCTCCTACGAGCAGTACTTC. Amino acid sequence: CASSPLQGTGSYEQYF.

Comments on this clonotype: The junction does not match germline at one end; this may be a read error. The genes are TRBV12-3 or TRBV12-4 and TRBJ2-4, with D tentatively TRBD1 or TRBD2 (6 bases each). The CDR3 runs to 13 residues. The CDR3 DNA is TGTGCCAGCAGTTTAGCCAGGAGGGACATTAAGTACTTC. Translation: CASSLARRDIKYF.